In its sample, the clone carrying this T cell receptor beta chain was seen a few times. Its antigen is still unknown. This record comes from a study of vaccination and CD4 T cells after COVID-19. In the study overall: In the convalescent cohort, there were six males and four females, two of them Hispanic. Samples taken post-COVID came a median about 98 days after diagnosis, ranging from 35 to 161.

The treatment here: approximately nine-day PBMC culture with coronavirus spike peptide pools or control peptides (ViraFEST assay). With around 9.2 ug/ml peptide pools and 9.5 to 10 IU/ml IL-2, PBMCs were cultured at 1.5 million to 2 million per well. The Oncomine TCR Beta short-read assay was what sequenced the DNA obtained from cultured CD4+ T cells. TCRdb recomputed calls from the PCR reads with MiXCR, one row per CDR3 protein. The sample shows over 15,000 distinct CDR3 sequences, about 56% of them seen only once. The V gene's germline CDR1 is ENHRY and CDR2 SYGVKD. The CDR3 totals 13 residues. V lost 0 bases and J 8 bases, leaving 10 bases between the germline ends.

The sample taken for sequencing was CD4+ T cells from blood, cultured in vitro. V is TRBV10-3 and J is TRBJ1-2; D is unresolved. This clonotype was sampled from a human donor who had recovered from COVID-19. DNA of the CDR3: TGTGCCATCAGTGAGTCGAGTCCGGAAGGCTACACCTTC. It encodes CAISESSPEGYTF.